Each of the 12 T cell receptor beta chains below was sequenced from the same sample in a study of long-term antiretroviral therapy in people with HIV (dated by TCRdb to between 2021 and 2023). The immunoSEQ hsTCRB v3.0 assay was used at survey level resolution to sequence the TRB variable region. TCRdb mirrors the immuneACCESS table, restricted to in-frame sequences. Some clones are absent from its copies; in checked studies, under half trace to an unresolved V gene, and the reason for the others is unknown. The sample table records about 17,000 clones; approximately 80% of these occur just once. Roughly 10% of the sample is held by the ten biggest clonotypes. This sample comprised unsorted PBMCs, obtained 0.3 years before starting antiretroviral therapy. The source is a man between 45 and 60 years old with HIV.

The V gene is TRBV4-1, the J gene TRBJ2-1; the match to TRBD2 covers 10 bases. With 2 bases clipped from V and 8 bases from J, the junction kept 9 bases outside the gene matches. The CDR3 extends over 16 amino acids. Germline-derived CDR1 and CDR2 are MGHRA and YSYEKL. The CDR3 region is CASSQRTSGGPYEQFF. CDR3 bases: TGCGCCAGCAGCCAACGGACTAGCGGAGGGCCCTATGAGCAGTTCTTC.

V gene TRBV9 combines with J gene TRBJ1-6; 7 positions agree with TRBD1. The germline gives CDR1 SGDLS, CDR2 YYNGEE. The CDR3 length is 17 residues. V gave up 1 base and J gave up 2 bases; unmatched junction bases: 6. The CDR3 region has the DNA TGTGCCAGCAGCGTAAAACGAGACAGGGCCTATAATTCACCCCTCCACTTT. This sequence encodes CASSVKRDRAYNSPLHF.

The CDR3 loop reads CASSYGTGDEKLFF. DNA for the CDR3: TGTGCCAGCAGTTACGGGACAGGGGATGAAAAACTGTTTTTT. The rearrangement links TRBV6-5 to TRBJ1-4, with TRBD1 matching over 10 bases. Germline V gene data show CDR1 as MNHEY and CDR2 as SVGAGI. The CDR3 loop spans 14 amino acids. V dropped 2 bases and J dropped 6; count of bases not matched to a gene: 0.

V gene TRBV11-2 combines with J gene TRBJ1-4; 7 bases are a match to TRBD1. V was clipped by 0 bases and J by 3 bases; unmatched bases: 10. Germline V CDR1 and CDR2: SGHAT, FQNNGV. This CDR3 comprises 18 residues. Written as DNA, the CDR3 is TGTGCCAGCAGCTTAGACCCGGGACAGCGAGGTTCTAATGAAAAACTGTTTTTT. Encoded protein: CASSLDPGQRGSNEKLFF.

The chain uses TRBV29-1 and TRBJ2-1; a weak D match, TRBD1 (6 bases). The V gene lost 5 bases and the J gene lost 4 bases, with 21 bases spanning the gap. The length of the CDR3 is 16 residues. Germline V gene data show CDR1 as SQVTM and CDR2 as ANQGSEA. DNA for the CDR3: TGCAGCGTTACCTTATCACAGGGTATGGGTTACAATGAGCAGTTCTTC. Amino acids: CSVTLSQGMGYNEQFF.

The rearrangement links TRBV7-9 to TRBJ1-4, with 10 nucleotides matching TRBD1. V shed 5 bases and J 6 bases; nucleotides not matched to a gene: 3. Germline values: CDR1 SEHNR, CDR2 FQNEAQ (reference sequence). The CDR3 contains 14 residues. CDR3 residues: CASSPTGGDEKLFF. The CDR3 DNA is TGTGCCAGCAGCCCGACAGGGGGCGATGAAAAACTGTTTTTT. The full variable domain, with the rest looked up from reference TRBV7-9 and TRBJ1-4, is DTGVSQNPRHKITKRGQNVTFRCDPISEHNRLYWYRQTLGQGPEFLTYFQNEAQLEKSRLLSDRFSAERPKGSFSTLEIQRTEQGDSAMYLCASSPTGGDEKLFFGSGTQLSVL.

The chain couples TRBV11-3 to TRBJ1-2; TRBD1 aligns across 9 bases. The germline gives CDR1 SGHNT, CDR2 YENEEA. The V and J ends lost 1 base and 3 bases, in that order; junction bases with no gene match: 6. The length of the CDR3 is 16 residues. In DNA, the CDR3 is TGTGCCAGCAGCTTAGGAAGAACAGGGGGCGACTATGGCTACACCTTC. Translating it yields CASSLGRTGGDYGYTF. Full variable domain (remainder filled in from reference TRBV11-3 and TRBJ1-2): EAGVVQSPRYKIIEKKQPVAFWCNPISGHNTLYWYLQNLGQGPELLIRYENEEAVDDSQLPKDRFSAERLKGVDSTLKIQPAELGDSAVYLCASSLGRTGGDYGYTFGSGTRLTVV.

This clone was counted a few times. The chain recombines TRBV7-6 with TRBJ1-1; TRBD1 matches 10 bases. Germline CDR1 and CDR2: SGHVS and FNYEAQ. There are 15 residues in the CDR3. J gave up 1 base and V 5 bases, and 4 bases lay outside the gene matches. The CDR3 nucleotides read TGTGCCAGCAGCCGGGACAGGGGTGAGAACACTGAAGCTTTCTTT. This gives the protein CASSRDRGENTEAFF.

The chain links TRBV7-2 to TRBJ1-2, with D possibly matching TRBD1 (5 bases). Germline V gene sequence: CDR1 SGHTA, CDR2 FQGNSA. Trimming cost V 5 bases and J 0 bases, with 7 bases left between them. This CDR3 is built from 13 residues. CDR3 in DNA: TGTGCCAGCAGCCGACAGCCTAACTATGGCTACACCTTC. It specifies CASSRQPNYGYTF.

This clone is a singleton in its sample. V and J are TRBV9 and TRBJ2-1; 10 bases are shared with TRBD2. Germline V gene lookup returns CDR1 SGDLS and CDR2 YYNGEE. The V segment lost 2 bases and the J segment 8 bases; nucleotides outside the gene matches: 10. The CDR3 is made up of 16 amino acids. The CDR3 sequence: CASSVRLAGAVDEQFF. CDR3 DNA sequence: TGTGCCAGCAGCGTCCGGCTAGCGGGAGCGGTGGATGAGCAGTTCTTC.

The CDR3 DNA reads as TGTGCCAGTAGTATGACAGGAGCAAATGAAAAACTGTTTTTT. Encoded protein: CASSMTGANEKLFF. The chain joins TRBV19 to TRBJ1-4; the D gene is possibly TRBD1 (6 bases). Germline CDR1 LNHDA, CDR2 SQIVND (reference sequence). The germline V and J ends were trimmed by 3 bases and 5 bases, with 10 bases remaining between them. This CDR3 is 14 amino acids long.

V and J are TRBV7-9 and TRBJ2-1, with 12 bases aligning to TRBD2. CDR3 length: 14 residues. The ends lost 9 bases at V and 7 bases at J; junction bases unmatched: 7. Germline V gives CDR1 SEHNR, CDR2 FQNEAQ (reference sequence). The CDR3 DNA reads as TGTGCCAGGTCGAGGCTAGCGGGGGGGAATGAGCAGTTCTTC. It specifies CARSRLAGGNEQFF.